This T cell receptor beta chain was sequenced for a study of immune evolution from preneoplasia to lung adenocarcinoma. Sequenced by immunoSEQ multiplex PCR; TCRdb stores in-frame clones only, minus some. The data hold roughly 14,000 clones, with roughly 80% observed a single time. Notes on the study in general: T cell clonality was higher in KRAS-mutant than EGFR-mutant or wild-type nodules.

Of note for this clone: No antigen is known for it.

The length of the CDR3 is 16 residues. Germline trimming cut 1 base from V and 0 bases from J; bases unmatched to any gene: 1. Germline CDR1 SGHRS, CDR2 YFSETQ. The rearrangement uses TRBV5-1 and TRBJ2-6, with TRBD1 matching over 7 bases. Sequenced input: FFPE minimally invasive lung adenocarcinoma tissue. The sequence derives from a person in their 70s with lung adenocarcinoma. CDR3 coding DNA: TGCGCCAGCAGCTTGAGGGGGCACTCTGGGGCCAACGTCCTGACTTTC. Translated, it gives CASSLRGHSGANVLTF. The variable domain in full, completed from reference TRBV5-1 and TRBJ2-6, reads KAGVTQTPRYLIKTRGQQVTLSCSPISGHRSVSWYQQTPGQGLQFLFEYFSETQRNKGNFPGRFSGRQFSNSRSEMNVSTLELGDSALYLCASSLRGHSGANVLTFGAGSRLTVL.